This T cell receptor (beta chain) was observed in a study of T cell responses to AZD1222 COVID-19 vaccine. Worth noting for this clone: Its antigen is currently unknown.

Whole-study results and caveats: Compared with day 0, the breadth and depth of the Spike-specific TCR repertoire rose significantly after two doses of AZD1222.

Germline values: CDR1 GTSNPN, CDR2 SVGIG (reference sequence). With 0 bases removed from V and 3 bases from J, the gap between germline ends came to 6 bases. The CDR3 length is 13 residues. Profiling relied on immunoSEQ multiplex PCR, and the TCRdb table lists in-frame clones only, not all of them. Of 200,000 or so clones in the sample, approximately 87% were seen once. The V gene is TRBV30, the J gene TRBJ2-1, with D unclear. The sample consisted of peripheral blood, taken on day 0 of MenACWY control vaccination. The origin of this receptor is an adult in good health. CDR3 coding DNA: TGTGCCTGGAGTGTATACGGCTACAATGAGCAGTTCTTC. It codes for CAWSVYGYNEQFF. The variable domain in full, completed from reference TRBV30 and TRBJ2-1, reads SQTIHQWPATLVQPVGSPLSLECTVEGTSNPNLYWYRQAAGRGLQLLFYSVGIGQISSEVPQNLSASRPQDRQFILSSKKLLLSDSGFYLCAWSVYGYNEQFFGPGTRLTVL.